This TCR beta chain was sequenced in a study of shared clonotypes between healthy human individuals. Per sorted-subset replicate PCR, input was roughly 200 ng DNA, representing roughly 30,000 T cell genomes. Here immunoSEQ multiplex PCR was the method, and the copy in TCRdb shows in-frame clones only, minus some. The table includes fewer than 850,000 clones, around 72% detected once. Study results and caveats: Generation probabilities were higher for clonotypes shared across all four sorted-subset donors than for unshared ones. Collection of samples was limited to blood; tissue repertoires likely differ.

Division of CD4+ cells produced a CD45RA+ naive subset and a CD45RA-negative memory subset. Worth noting for this clone: Its specificity is unknown. The sample holds other DNA sequences that translate to the same CDR3.

The germline gives CDR1 MGHRA, CDR2 YSYEKL. Trimming cost V 0 bases and J 5 bases, with 10 bases left between them. CDR3 length: 15 amino acids. This clonotype was sampled from a woman in her twenties or thirties in good health. V usage is TRBV4-1 and J usage is TRBJ2-2; D may be TRBD2 (6 bases). Sequencing used memory CD4+ T cells sorted from blood. Regarding subset: CD45RA-negative fraction. CDR3 DNA: TGCGCCAGCAGCCAAGATGGGGGGAGGACCGGGGAGCTGTTTTTT. It yields the protein CASSQDGGRTGELFF.